The 11 T cell receptor beta chains below all came from one sample that was sequenced in a study of cytomegalovirus exposure and HLA in healthy donors. The PCR made use of 60 Vbeta and 13 Jbeta primers. Profiling relied on immunoSEQ multiplex PCR, and the TCRdb table lists in-frame clones only, not all of them. The data hold about 150,000 clones, with more than 60% observed a single time. The specimen was PBMCs. Source of these receptors: a man aged 18-30 years in good health and CMV-seropositive.

The rearrangement links TRBV29-1 to TRBJ2-7; 7 positions match TRBD2. Looked up from germline, CDR1 is SQVTM and CDR2 is ANQGSEA. The ends lost 4 bases at V and 0 bases at J; junction bases unmatched: 6. This CDR3 is 14 amino acids long. CDR3 loop: CSVVLAQSSYEQYF. In DNA, the CDR3 is TGCAGCGTTGTACTAGCGCAGAGCTCCTACGAGCAGTACTTC.

The rearrangement links TRBV10-1 to TRBJ2-3; D is possibly TRBD2 (5 bases). There are 13 residues in the CDR3. Germline CDR1 WNHNN, CDR2 SYGVQD (reference sequence). V was trimmed by 2 bases and J by 4 bases, leaving 7 bases between them. The DNA of the CDR3 is TGCGCCAGCAGTGAGGCGGGCTCAGATACGCAGTATTTT. Translating gives CASSEAGSDTQYF.

This sequence joins TRBV5-1 and TRBJ1-2; 11 bases are a match to TRBD1. The CDR3 sequence is 17 residues long. Germline trimming cut 2 bases from V and 7 bases from J; bases unmatched to any gene: 13. The V gene's germline CDR1 is SGHRS and CDR2 YFSETQ. This chain's CDR3 is CASSFSIGGTGGFGYTF. The DNA for the CDR3 is TGCGCCAGCAGCTTTTCTATCGGCGGGACAGGGGGTTTTGGCTACACCTTC.

The CDR3 DNA reads TGTGCCAGCAGCTCACCACAGGGGGCGGAGACCCAGTACTTC. Translation gives CASSSPQGAETQYF. The rearrangement links TRBV2 to TRBJ2-5; TRBD1 aligns across 9 bases. The CDR3 has 14 amino acids. J lost 5 bases, V lost 6 bases, and 7 bases had no gene match. CDR1 is SNHLY, CDR2 FYNNEI, per germline. Looking up the rest from reference TRBV2 and TRBJ2-5 gives the full variable domain: EPEVTQTPSHQVTQMGQEVILRCVPISNHLYFYWYRQILGQKVEFLVSFYNNEISEKSEIFDDQFSVERPDGSNFTLKIRSTKLEDSAMYFCASSSPQGAETQYFGPGTRLLVL.

Concerning this clone itself: The same CDR3 arises from other DNA sequences in this sample as well. The rearrangement uses TRBV4-1 and TRBJ1-2; D uncertain. Trimming took 1 base from V and 7 from J, leaving 4 bases between them. Looked up from germline, CDR1 is MGHRA and CDR2 is YSYEKL. The CDR3 sequence is 11 residues long. The CDR3 reads CASSQGAGYTF. CDR3 DNA sequence: TGCGCCAGCAGCCAAGGGGCTGGCTACACCTTC.

This clone was picked up one time. The gene calls are TRBV29-1 and TRBJ2-7; a weak D match, TRBD2 (5 bases). Germline V gene data show CDR1 as SQVTM and CDR2 as ANQGSEA. V dropped 4 bases and J dropped 0 bases, with 7 bases sitting between them. The CDR3 loop spans 12 amino acids. CDR3 amino acids: CSVVGNSYEQYF. The CDR3 DNA reads TGCAGCGTTGTCGGGAACTCCTACGAGCAGTACTTC.

V gene TRBV7-9 combines with J gene TRBJ1-1; TRBD1 is a possible D gene (5 bases). The CDR3 length is 14 residues. CDR1 is SEHNR, CDR2 FQNEAQ, per germline (reference sequence). The V and J ends lost 2 bases and 1 base respectively, with 8 bases between them. This CDR3 is CASSLNQGNTEAFF. DNA for the CDR3: TGTGCCAGCAGCTTAAACCAGGGGAACACTGAAGCTTTCTTT.

The J gene is TRBJ1-1, the V gene TRBV7-9; D unresolved. Per germline, CDR1 SEHNR and CDR2 FQNEAQ (reference sequence). With 1 base removed from V and 5 bases from J, the gap between germline ends came to 17 bases. This CDR3 region has 16 residues. CDR3 region: CASSLEGLEFGTEAFF. CDR3 coding DNA: TGTGCCAGCAGCTTAGAAGGTTTGGAGTTCGGGACTGAAGCTTTCTTT.

This chain joins TRBV5-1 and TRBJ2-7; D might be TRBD2 (6 bases). Trimming stripped 3 bases from V and 5 bases from J, with 18 bases between. This CDR3 has 15 amino acids. The germline CDR1 and CDR2 sequences are SGHRS and YFSETQ. The CDR3 nucleotides are TGCGCCAGCAGCTGGACCGGGACTCCGGGGGACGAGCAGTACTTC. It encodes CASSWTGTPGDEQYF.

The table lists this clone with a count of one. The chain uses TRBV27 and TRBJ2-7; possible D gene TRBD1, 5 bases. V was trimmed by 4 bases and J by 4 bases, leaving 11 bases between them. Germline V lookup: CDR1 MNHEY, CDR2 SMNVEV (reference sequence). This CDR3 region has 13 residues. The CDR3 bases are TGTGCCAGCAGTTCCAGGGAAACGTACGAGCAGTACTTC. Its translation: CASSSRETYEQYF.

The chain employs TRBV7-2 and TRBJ2-1; 11 bases map to TRBD2. The CDR3 has 16 residues. Germline CDR1 SGHTA, CDR2 FQGNSA. J was trimmed by 6 bases and V by 2 bases; bases with no gene match: 6. The CDR3 nucleotides are TGTGCCAGCAGCTTATTTCCTAGCGGGAGGTTCAATGAGCAGTTCTTC. Its translation is CASSLFPSGRFNEQFF.